This TCR beta chain was obtained from a study of T cells after posttransplantation cyclophosphamide (TCRdb year 2016). Some background on the complete study: T cell repertoire reconstitution was tracked by TRB sequencing after myeloablative bone marrow transplantation in which posttransplantation cyclophosphamide was used as GVHD prophylaxis. Samples from a few dozen PTCy-treated patients, along with samples from some 17 of their related bone marrow donors, underwent antigen receptor sequencing. Blood from all 35 or so PTCy patients with 1-year posttransplant specimens was subjected to TRB sequencing. TRB sequencing was also done on up to roughly 3 additional blood samples from 2 to 5.2 years after transplant in 3 patients, and on pretransplant blood from several patients. Because TRA and TRB clonality were tightly correlated in fewer than ten samples, subsequent TCR analyses were focused on TRB only. Public TRB sequences were searched against a database of over 3,500 sequences associated with responses to pathogens, tumor antigens, self-antigens and alloantigens.

TRB sequencing used genomic DNA with the immunoSEQ assay at survey resolution or the hsTCRB kit. On the authors' methods: Initial read processing used immunoSEQ software, and repertoire analyses used the LymphoSeq R package. Clonality was computed as 1 minus normalized Shannon entropy, and a Gini coefficient was also calculated for each TRB dataset. To infer phenotypes in unsorted samples, TRB sequences from sorted subsets of the recipient or donor were mapped onto unsorted samples from the same recipient. This is the immuneACCESS table as TCRdb keeps it, with only in-frame sequences that have V and J called. A part of the clones is gone; compared with another copy, unresolved V genes explain less than half, and the rest is unexplained. The V and J calls and clone size come from that table; D and trimming were worked out from the DNA. In this sample, approximately 7,900 clones appear, none counted once only. In total, the top ten clones hold around 6% of the sample.

V and J are truncated by 7 bases and 4 bases respectively, leaving an intervening sequence of 16 bases. The germline V gene gives CDR1 as SGHTA and CDR2 as FQGNSA. The CDR3 runs 15 amino acids, cysteine and phenylalanine included. Only the CDR3 DNA stays, 45 bases, in frame from base 1. This clone was seen at least ten times. The antigen it recognizes is unknown. Base qualities are not recorded, but no much larger clone differs from it by a single base. General findings and caveats noted by the study authors: The TRB repertoires of T cells infiltrating skin or GI tract showed only limited overlap with the TRB repertoires of T cells in blood. Across about 40 patients, TRB clonality was highly associated with recipient CMV seropositivity and CMV reactivation, and diversity in PTCy patients was similar to diversity in CNI/methotrexate controls. Donor-recipient similarity was low at 1-2 months but rose over the first year, and later blood repertoires were often dominated by donor CD8+ memory clones.

This specimen's treatment or condition label, per the study, means: high-dose cyclophosphamide on days +3 and +4 as single-agent GVHD prophylaxis. Patients in the PTCy group got busulfan and fludarabine conditioning, a marrow graft from a related or unrelated donor, and cyclophosphamide on days +3 and +4. The PTCy-treated patients were enrolled in a prospective multi-institutional clinical trial. Peripheral blood and bone marrow mononuclear cells were isolated by Ficoll-Hypaque density centrifugation and were cryopreserved. The clonotype originates from a male patient aged 25-45 years who received an allogeneic stem cell transplant from an unrelated donor, was CMV-positive, and had acute and chronic GVHD. Following a transplant, some T cells may be graft donor cells, not patient cells. The chain links TRBV7-2 with TRBJ1-4; a weak D assignment points to TRBD1 (6 bases agree). Source: PBMCs, taken after an allogeneic stem cell transplant with post-transplant cyclophosphamide. DNA sequence: TGTGCCAGCACCCCAAACGGACAGATTAATGAAAAACTGTTTTTT. This translates into CASTPNGQINEKLFF.